This T cell receptor (beta chain) was documented in a study of blood T cells in healthy people across ages. This clonotype occurred a few times. Its antigen is unknown. A sample-barcoded 5' primer and a J-beta primer mix were used in a second PCR of about 7 to 12 cycles. Every sample produced at least 2.5 million CDR3-containing paired-end reads. TCRdb independently ran MiXCR on the 5' RACE reads; one entry per CDR3 protein. Of about 810,000 distinct CDR3 sequences listed, 35% to 40% were seen once; the top ten hold 10% to 15%. V lost 5 bases to trimming and J lost 6 bases; unmatched junction nucleotides: 4. Germline V gene sequence: CDR1 MNHEY, CDR2 SVGAGI. The CDR3 extends over 13 amino acids. Study-wide findings and caveats: Higher diversity, along with more naive CD4+ cells, distinguished long-lived donors from aged donors. When one million T cells were used, diversity estimates were thought to be underestimates.

The receptor was derived from a man between 18 and 29 years old in good health. The V and J genes are TRBV6-5 and TRBJ2-4, with 7 positions matching TRBD1. Sequences were obtained from blood. The CDR3 spells CASSRQGTNIQYF. In DNA, the CDR3 is TGTGCCAGCAGTCGACAGGGCACAAACATTCAGTACTTC.